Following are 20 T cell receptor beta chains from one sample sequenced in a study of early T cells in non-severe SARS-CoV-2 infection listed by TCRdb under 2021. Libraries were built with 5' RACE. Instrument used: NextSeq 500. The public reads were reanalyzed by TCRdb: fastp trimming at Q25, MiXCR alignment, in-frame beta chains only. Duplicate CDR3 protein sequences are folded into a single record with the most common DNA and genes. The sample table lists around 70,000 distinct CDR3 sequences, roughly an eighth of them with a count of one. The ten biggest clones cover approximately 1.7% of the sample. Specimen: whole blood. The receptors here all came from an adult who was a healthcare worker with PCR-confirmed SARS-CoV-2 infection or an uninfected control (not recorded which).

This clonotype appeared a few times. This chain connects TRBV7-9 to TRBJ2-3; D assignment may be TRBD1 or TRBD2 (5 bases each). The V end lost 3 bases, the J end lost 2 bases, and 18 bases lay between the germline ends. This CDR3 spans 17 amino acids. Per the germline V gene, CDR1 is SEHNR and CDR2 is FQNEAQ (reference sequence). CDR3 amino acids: CASSLDNSGTPTDTQYF. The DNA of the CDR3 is TGTGCCAGCAGCTTGGACAACTCCGGGACGCCCACAGATACGCAGTATTTT.

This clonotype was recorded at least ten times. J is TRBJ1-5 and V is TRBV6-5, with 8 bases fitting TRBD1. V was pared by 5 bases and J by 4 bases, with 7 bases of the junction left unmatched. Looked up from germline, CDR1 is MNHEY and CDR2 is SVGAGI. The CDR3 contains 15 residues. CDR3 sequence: CASSGGTGQNQPQHF. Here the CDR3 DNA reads TGTGCCAGCAGTGGAGGGACAGGCCAAAATCAGCCCCAGCATTTT.

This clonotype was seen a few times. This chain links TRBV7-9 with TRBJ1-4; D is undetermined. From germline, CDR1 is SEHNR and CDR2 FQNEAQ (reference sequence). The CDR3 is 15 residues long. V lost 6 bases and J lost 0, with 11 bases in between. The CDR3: CASRRPEATNEKLFF. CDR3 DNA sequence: TGTGCCAGCAGGCGTCCTGAGGCAACTAATGAAAAACTGTTTTTT.

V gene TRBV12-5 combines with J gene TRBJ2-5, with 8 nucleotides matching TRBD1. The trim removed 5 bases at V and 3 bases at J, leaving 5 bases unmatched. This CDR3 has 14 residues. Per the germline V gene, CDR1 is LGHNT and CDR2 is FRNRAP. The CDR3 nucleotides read TGTGCTAGTGGTCCTACGGACAGGGAAGAGACCCAGTACTTC. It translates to CASGPTDREETQYF. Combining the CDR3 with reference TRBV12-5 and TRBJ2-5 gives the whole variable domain DARVTQTPRHKVTEMGQEVTMRCQPILGHNTVFWYRQTMMQGLELLAYFRNRAPLDDSGMPKDRFSAEMPDATLATLKIQPSEPRDSAVYFCASGPTDREETQYFGPGTRLLVL.

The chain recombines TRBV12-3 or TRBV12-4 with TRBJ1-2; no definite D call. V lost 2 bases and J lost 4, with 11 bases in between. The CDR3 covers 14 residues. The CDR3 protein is CASSLFPGFYGYTF. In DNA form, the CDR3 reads TGTGCCAGCAGTTTATTCCCCGGATTCTATGGCTACACCTTC.

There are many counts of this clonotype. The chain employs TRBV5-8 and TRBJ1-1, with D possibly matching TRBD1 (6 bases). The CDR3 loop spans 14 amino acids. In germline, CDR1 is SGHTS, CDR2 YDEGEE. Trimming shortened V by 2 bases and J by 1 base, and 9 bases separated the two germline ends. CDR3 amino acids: CASSFRGTNTEAFF. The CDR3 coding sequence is TGTGCCAGCAGCTTTAGGGGGACGAACACTGAAGCTTTCTTT. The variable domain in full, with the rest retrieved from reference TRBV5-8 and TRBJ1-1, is EAGVTQSPTHLIKTRGQQATLRCSPISGHTSVYWYQQALGLGLQFLLWYDEGEERNRGNFPPRFSGRQFPNYSSELNVNALELEDSALYLCASSFRGTNTEAFFGQGTRLTVV.

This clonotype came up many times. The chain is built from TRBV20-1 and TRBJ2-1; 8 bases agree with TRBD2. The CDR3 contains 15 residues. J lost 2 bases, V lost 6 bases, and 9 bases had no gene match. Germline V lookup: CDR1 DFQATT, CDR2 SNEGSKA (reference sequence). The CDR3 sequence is CSALTGGETYNEQFF. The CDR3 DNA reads TGCAGTGCCCTAACCGGGGGGGAGACCTACAATGAGCAGTTCTTC.

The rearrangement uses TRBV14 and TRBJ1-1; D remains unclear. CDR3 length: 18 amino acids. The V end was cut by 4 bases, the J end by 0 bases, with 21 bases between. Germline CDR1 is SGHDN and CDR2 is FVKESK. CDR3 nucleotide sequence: TGTGCCAGCAGCCCCAAGCTCCCGGGCCGCCTCATGAACACTGAAGCTTTCTTT. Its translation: CASSPKLPGRLMNTEAFF.

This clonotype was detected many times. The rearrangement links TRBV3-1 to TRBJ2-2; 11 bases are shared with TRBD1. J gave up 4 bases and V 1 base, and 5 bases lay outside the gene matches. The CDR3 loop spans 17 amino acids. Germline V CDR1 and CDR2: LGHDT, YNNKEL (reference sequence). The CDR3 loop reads CASSQVWTGGGTGELFF. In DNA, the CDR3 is TGTGCCAGCAGCCAAGTCTGGACAGGGGGCGGCACCGGGGAGCTGTTTTTT.

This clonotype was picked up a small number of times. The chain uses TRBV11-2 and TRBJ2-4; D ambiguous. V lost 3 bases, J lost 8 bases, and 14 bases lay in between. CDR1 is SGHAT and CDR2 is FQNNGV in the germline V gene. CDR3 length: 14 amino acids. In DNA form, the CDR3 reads TGTGCCAGCAGCTTGGGGATGGGCGCGGACATTCAGTACTTC. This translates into CASSLGMGADIQYF. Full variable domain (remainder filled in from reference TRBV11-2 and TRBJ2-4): EAGVAQSPRYKIIEKRQSVAFWCNPISGHATLYWYQQILGQGPKLLIQFQNNGVVDDSQLPKDRFSAERLKGVDSTLKIQPAKLEDSAVYLCASSLGMGADIQYFGAGTRLSVL.

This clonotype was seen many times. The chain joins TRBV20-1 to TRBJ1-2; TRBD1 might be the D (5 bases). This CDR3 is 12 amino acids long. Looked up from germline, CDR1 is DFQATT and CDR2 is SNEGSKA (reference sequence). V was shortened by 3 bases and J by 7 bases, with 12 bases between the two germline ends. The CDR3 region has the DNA TGCAGTGCTAGTGCGGGGGGGACTGGCTACACCTTC. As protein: CSASAGGTGYTF.

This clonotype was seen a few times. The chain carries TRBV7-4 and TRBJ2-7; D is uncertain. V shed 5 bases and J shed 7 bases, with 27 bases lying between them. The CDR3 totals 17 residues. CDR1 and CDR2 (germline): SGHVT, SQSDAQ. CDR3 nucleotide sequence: TGTGCCAGCAGCCCAGATAGTTTGGGTCGTACCCCTACGGAGCAGTACTTC. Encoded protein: CASSPDSLGRTPTEQYF.

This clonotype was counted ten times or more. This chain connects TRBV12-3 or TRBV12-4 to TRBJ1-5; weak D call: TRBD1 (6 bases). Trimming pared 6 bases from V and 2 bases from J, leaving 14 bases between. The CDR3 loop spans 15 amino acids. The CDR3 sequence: CASSPTGLGNQPQHF. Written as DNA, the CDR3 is TGTGCCAGCAGCCCTACAGGGTTGGGCAATCAGCCCCAGCATTTT.

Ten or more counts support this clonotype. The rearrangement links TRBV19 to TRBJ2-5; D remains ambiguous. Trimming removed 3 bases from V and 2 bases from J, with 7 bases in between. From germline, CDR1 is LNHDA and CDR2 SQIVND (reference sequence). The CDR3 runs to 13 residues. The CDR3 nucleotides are TGTGCCAGTAGTATCCAAAGGCAAGAGACCCAGTACTTC. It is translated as CASSIQRQETQYF.

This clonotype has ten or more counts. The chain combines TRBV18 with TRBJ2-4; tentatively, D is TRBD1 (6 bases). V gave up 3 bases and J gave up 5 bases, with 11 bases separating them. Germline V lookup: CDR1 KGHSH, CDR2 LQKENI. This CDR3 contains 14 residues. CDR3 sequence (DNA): TGTGCCAGCTCACCGGGGCAGGGGCAAAACATTCAGTACTTC. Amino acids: CASSPGQGQNIQYF.

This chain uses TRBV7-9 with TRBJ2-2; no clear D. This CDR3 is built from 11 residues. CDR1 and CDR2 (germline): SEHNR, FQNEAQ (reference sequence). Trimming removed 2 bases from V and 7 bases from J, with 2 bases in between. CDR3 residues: CASSLIGELFF. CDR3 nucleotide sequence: TGTGCCAGCAGCTTAATCGGGGAGCTGTTTTTT.

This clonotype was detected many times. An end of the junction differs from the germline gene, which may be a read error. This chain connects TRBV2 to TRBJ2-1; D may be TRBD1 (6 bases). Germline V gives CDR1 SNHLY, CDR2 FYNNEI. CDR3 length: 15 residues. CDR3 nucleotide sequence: TGTGCCACCAAACCCGGGACACTCTCCAACAATGAGCAGTTCTTC. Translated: CATKPGTLSNNEQFF.

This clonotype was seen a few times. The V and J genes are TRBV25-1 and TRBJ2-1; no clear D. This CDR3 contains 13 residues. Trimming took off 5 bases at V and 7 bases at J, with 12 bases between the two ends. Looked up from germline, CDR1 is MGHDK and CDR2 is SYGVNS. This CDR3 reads CASSNTGPNEQFF. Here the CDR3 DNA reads TGTGCCAGCAGTAACACCGGGCCTAATGAGCAGTTCTTC.

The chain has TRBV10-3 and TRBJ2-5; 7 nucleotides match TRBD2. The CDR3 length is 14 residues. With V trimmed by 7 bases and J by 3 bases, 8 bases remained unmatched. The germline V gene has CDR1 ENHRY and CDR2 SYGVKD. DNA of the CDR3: TGTGCCATCAACCAGGGACTATCCAAAGAGACCCAGTACTTC. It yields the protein CAINQGLSKETQYF.

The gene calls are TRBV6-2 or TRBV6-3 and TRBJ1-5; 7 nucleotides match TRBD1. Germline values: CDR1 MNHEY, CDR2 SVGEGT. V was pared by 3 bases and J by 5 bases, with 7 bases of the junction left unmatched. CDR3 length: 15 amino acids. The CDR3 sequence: CASSYFYRGYQPQHF. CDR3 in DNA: TGTGCCAGCAGTTATTTTTACAGGGGTTATCAGCCCCAGCATTTT.